Only a few counts were recorded for the clone carrying this TCR beta chain. The antigen is not known. The source of the sample is a study of beta chain features in type 1 diabetes. Study-wide results and limits: A definitive answer on HLA type influencing TCRB rearrangement was not reached here. TCRB CDR3s from Type 1 diabetes patients were moderately but significantly shorter in all four CD4+ subsets.

The CDR3 contains 12 residues. V lost 6 bases, J lost 4 bases, and 10 bases lay in between. CDR1 and CDR2 (germline): LGHNT, FRNRAP. Cell sorting via CD45RO/CCR7/CD25/CD127/CD95/CD27 was performed to obtain CD4+ naive, central memory, regulatory and stem cell-like memory cells. Purities in excess of 95% were seen in all sorted populations. Reverse transcription of all isolated RNA meant that expressed TCRB transcripts were sequenced. Only in-frame clones appear in the TCRdb table, and some are missing; sequencing was by immunoSEQ multiplex PCR. The profile covers under 300,000 clones, with 27% appearing a single time and approximately 4% taken by the ten largest.

The chain is built from TRBV12-5 and TRBJ2-7, with D perhaps TRBD1 (6 bases). Material for sequencing was central memory CD4+ T cells from blood. This receptor was identified in a man aged 30-40 years in good health. The CDR3 bases are TGTGCTAGTGGCCGGGACATTTACGAGCAGTACTTC. Its protein is CASGRDIYEQYF.